This T cell receptor (beta chain) is from a study of blood T cells in healthy people across ages. V was clipped by 0 bases and J by 8 bases, with 13 bases between them. Germline V lookup: CDR1 LGHNA, CDR2 YSLEER. This CDR3 comprises 14 residues. Sample-barcoded 5' priming and a J-beta primer mix drove a second PCR of roughly 6 to 12 cycles. TCRdb recomputed calls from the 5' RACE reads with MiXCR, one row per CDR3 protein. Of 800,000 or so distinct CDR3 sequences in the sample, around half were seen once. The gene calls are TRBV4-3 and TRBJ1-1; the D gene is possibly TRBD1 (6 bases). Source material: blood. This clonotype originated in a man aged 80 or over in good health. The DNA for the CDR3 is TGCGCCAGCAGCCAAGATCGAGCAGGGACAGAAGCTTTCTTT. It yields the protein CASSQDRAGTEAFF.